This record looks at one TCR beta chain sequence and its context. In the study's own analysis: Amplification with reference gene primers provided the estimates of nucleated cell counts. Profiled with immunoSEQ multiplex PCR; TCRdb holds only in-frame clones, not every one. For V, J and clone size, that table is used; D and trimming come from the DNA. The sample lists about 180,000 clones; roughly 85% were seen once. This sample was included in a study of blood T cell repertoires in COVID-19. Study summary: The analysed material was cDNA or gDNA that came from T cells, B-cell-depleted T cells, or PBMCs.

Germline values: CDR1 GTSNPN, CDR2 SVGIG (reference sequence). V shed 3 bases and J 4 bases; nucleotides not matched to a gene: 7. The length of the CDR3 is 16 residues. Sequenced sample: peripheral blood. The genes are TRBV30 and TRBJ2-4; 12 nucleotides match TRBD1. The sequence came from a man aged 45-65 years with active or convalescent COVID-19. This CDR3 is CAWSAGTGGSKNIQYF. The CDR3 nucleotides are TGTGCCTGGAGCGCCGGGACAGGGGGCTCTAAAAACATTCAGTACTTC. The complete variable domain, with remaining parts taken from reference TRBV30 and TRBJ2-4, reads SQTIHQWPATLVQPVGSPLSLECTVEGTSNPNLYWYRQAAGRGLQLLFYSVGIGQISSEVPQNLSASRPQDRQFILSSKKLLLSDSGFYLCAWSAGTGGSKNIQYFGAGTRLSVL.